This T cell receptor beta chain emerged from a study of technical replicates of blood from a few donors. The protocol was immunoSEQ multiplex PCR, while the TCRdb copy is restricted to in-frame clones and leaves out a portion. The sample contains under 15,000 clones, more than 85% of which appear only once. Germline values: CDR1 SQVTM, CDR2 ANQGSEA. V was clipped by 1 base and J by 4 bases, with 5 bases between them. CDR3 length equals 12 residues. Sequenced material: PBMCs. This receptor was taken from a human donor in good health. The V and J genes are TRBV29-1 and TRBJ2-1; possibly TRBD1 for D (5 bases). CDR3 residues: CSVEGTYNEQFF. In DNA, the CDR3 is TGCAGCGTTGAAGGGACATACAATGAGCAGTTCTTC.